This TCR beta chain was sequenced in a study of CD8+ T cells in alopecia areata. Investigators isolated RNA and reverse transcribed it into cDNA to act as the sequencing template. Sequenced by immunoSEQ multiplex PCR; TCRdb stores in-frame clones only, minus some. The sample has 250,000 or so clones, 67% seen once. Study-level findings and limits: Relative to normal scalp, lesional scalp, especially alopecia totalis/universalis, showed higher clonality.

In the case of this clone: The antigen remains unidentified.

The sequenced sample was CD4+ T cells sorted from blood, obtained at week 0. The source is a human donor with alopecia areata.

CDR3 sequence reads: CSVWGRGRRDEQFF. The CDR3 region has the DNA TGCAGCGTTTGGGGCCGGGGTAGAAGAGATGAGCAGTTCTTC. The chain has TRBV29-1 and TRBJ2-1; D is possibly TRBD1 or TRBD2 (5 bases each). The CDR3 extends over 14 amino acids. Trimming stripped 5 bases from V and 8 bases from J, with 19 bases between. Germline CDR1 SQVTM, CDR2 ANQGSEA.